This T cell receptor (beta chain) appears in the sequencing data of a study of human T cells and chemical hapten exposure. Study overall: Diagnoses of alopecia areata, totalis or universalis occurred in mostly female patients. Overall study findings and caveats: Versus controls, expanded TCRs had significantly more large CDR3 similarity clusters.

TCRdb reanalysed the RACE reads using MiXCR and keeps one entry per CDR3 protein. Among about 120,000 distinct CDR3 sequences listed, about an eighth were seen once. This clonotype was seen only a few times. The antigen remains undetermined. Trimming pared 4 bases from V and 5 bases from J, leaving 14 bases between. Germline V lookup: CDR1 SGHAT, CDR2 FQNNGV. There are 15 residues in the CDR3. Time point: patch test 1, 2 weeks after DPC sensitization. The treatment denotes: therapeutic diphenylcyclopropenone sensitization with weekly scalp DPC. The TCR was taken from a woman aged 50 to 60 with alopecia areata. Some clones in this sample may be carry-over from other donors' samples. The gene calls are TRBV11-2 and TRBJ2-2; a possible D gene is TRBD1 (6 bases). The sample here was whole blood, taken in connection with sensitization to the hapten diphenylcyclopropenone (DPC). This CDR3 reads CASSSGQVKTGELFF. The CDR3 DNA sequence: TGTGCCAGCAGCTCGGGACAAGTCAAAACCGGGGAGCTGTTTTTT.